These 25 T cell receptor beta chains were sequenced from one sample in a study of monozygotic twins with inflammatory bowel disease. TCRdb re-called the 5' RACE reads and gives one entry per CDR3 protein, without DNA. Its table lists around 380,000 distinct CDR3 sequences. The sample consisted of blood. The source is a human donor with ulcerative colitis or Crohn's disease, or a healthy co-twin of an affected twin (not recorded which).

This rearrangement joins TRBV7-6 to TRBJ1-1; TCRdb outputs TRBD1, but without DNA this stays unchecked. Germline V gene lookup returns CDR1 SGHVS and CDR2 FNYEAQ. This CDR3 contains 13 residues. CDR3 sequence reads: CASSHGQVAEAFF.

The chain is built from TRBV20-1 and TRBJ2-2; TCRdb returns TRBD2, unconfirmable since there is no DNA. Germline V gene lookup returns CDR1 DFQATT and CDR2 SNEGSKA (reference sequence). The CDR3 spans 13 residues. CDR3: CSVSTGEAGELFF.

The V gene is TRBV29-1, the J gene TRBJ1-5; there is no DNA to check the TCRdb D call of TRBD1. CDR1 is SQVTM and CDR2 is ANQGSEA in the germline V gene. This CDR3 is 13 amino acids long. The CDR3 loop is CSVEEAGGQPQHF.

The chain employs TRBV27 and TRBJ2-1. The CDR3 totals 15 residues. Germline assignment: CDR1 MNHEY and CDR2 SMNVEV (reference sequence). The CDR3 is CASSLSWVTYNEQFF.

The chain employs TRBV6-2 or TRBV6-3 and TRBJ2-2; there is no DNA to check the TCRdb D call of TRBD2. Germline assignment: CDR1 MNHEY and CDR2 SVGEGT. The CDR3 extends over 14 amino acids. This CDR3 is CASSPGLLTGELFF.

The chain couples TRBV24-1 to TRBJ2-3. CDR1 is KGHDR and CDR2 is SFDVKD in the germline V gene. CDR3 length equals 13 residues. The CDR3 is CATSDYGGDTQYF.

V and J are TRBV6-1 and TRBJ2-1; TCRdb proposes TRBD2, but this gene call is untestable without DNA. There are 16 residues in the CDR3. CDR1 is MNHNS, CDR2 SASEGT, per germline. CDR3 sequence reads: CASRDFRLAGEGEQFF.

The V call is TRBV12-3 or TRBV12-4, the J call TRBJ2-2; the TCRdb call, TRBD2, lacks DNA for checking. CDR3 size: 16 residues. The CDR3 spells CASRYWTSRNTGELFF.

V is TRBV6-2 or TRBV6-3 and J is TRBJ1-5; TCRdb picks TRBD1, but there is no DNA to check that call. The CDR3 has 17 amino acids. CDR1 is MNHEY, CDR2 SVGEGT, per germline. The CDR3 loop reads CASSYRTGGGGNQPQHF.

This rearrangement joins TRBV18 to TRBJ2-2; TCRdb gives TRBD1 as the D gene, but with no DNA this cannot be confirmed. CDR1 KGHSH and CDR2 LQKENI come from the germline V gene. The CDR3 is 17 residues long. The CDR3: CASSPSAGALNTGELFF.

The chain links TRBV27 to TRBJ1-2; TCRdb outputs TRBD1, but without DNA this stays unchecked. Germline V gives CDR1 MNHEY, CDR2 SMNVEV (reference sequence). The CDR3 consists of 13 residues. This chain's CDR3 is CASSSTDRPGYTF.

This rearrangement joins TRBV7-3 to TRBJ2-7; TCRdb lists TRBD2, though no DNA is available to test this call. This CDR3 is 16 amino acids long. The germline gives CDR1 SGHTA, CDR2 FQGTGA. The chain's CDR3 is CASSSKEPGLGALQYF.

V usage is TRBV12-3 or TRBV12-4 and J usage is TRBJ2-2; there is no DNA to check the TCRdb D call of TRBD2. The CDR3 spans 17 residues. The chain's CDR3 is CASSPTSGRAPPGELFF.

The rearrangement joins TRBV5-6 to TRBJ1-2; the TRBD1 assignment by TCRdb is unverifiable without DNA. The CDR3 has 16 amino acids. Germline V gene sequence: CDR1 SGHDT, CDR2 YYEEEE. This chain's CDR3 is CASSWDRGRGGYGYTF.

The chain links TRBV5-1 to TRBJ1-1; TCRdb's assignment of TRBD1 cannot be checked, as there is no DNA. Per the germline V gene, CDR1 is SGHRS and CDR2 is YFSETQ. There are 11 residues in the CDR3. The CDR3 is CASSLGGVADF.

The rearrangement links TRBV5-4 to TRBJ2-2; there is no DNA to check the TCRdb D call of TRBD1. The length of the CDR3 is 15 residues. CDR1 SGHNT and CDR2 YYREEE come from the germline V gene (reference sequence). The CDR3 sequence: CASSLDRAGTGELFF. The full variable domain, its missing parts supplied by reference TRBV5-4 and TRBJ2-2, is ETGVTQSPTHLIKTRGQQVTLRCSSQSGHNTVSWYQQALGQGPQFIFQYYREEENGRGNFPPRFSGLQFPNYSSELNVNALELDDSALYLCASSLDRAGTGELFFGEGSRLTVL.

The gene calls are TRBV7-9 and TRBJ2-7; the TCRdb D gene call, TRBD1, has no DNA to confirm it. The CDR3 totals 15 residues. The germline gives CDR1 SEHNR, CDR2 FQNEAQ (reference sequence). The chain's CDR3 is CASSLEGGSAHEQYF.

This chain connects TRBV28 to TRBJ2-4; TCRdb's D gene call, TRBD1, goes unchecked for lack of DNA. The CDR3 has 15 amino acids. The germline V gene has CDR1 MDHEN and CDR2 SYDVKM. The CDR3 sequence: CASSPTRAGQNIQYF.

CDR3: CASSQEGRSNEQFF. The rearrangement links TRBV4-1 to TRBJ2-1; TCRdb returns TRBD2, unconfirmable since there is no DNA. The germline gives CDR1 MGHRA, CDR2 YSYEKL. The CDR3 contains 14 residues.

The chain links TRBV7-3 to TRBJ2-1; TCRdb returns TRBD1, unconfirmable since there is no DNA. Germline V gives CDR1 SGHTA, CDR2 FQGTGA. CDR3 length: 18 amino acids. The CDR3 spells CASSPEETALSSYNEQFF. Full variable domain (outside the CDR3, taken from reference TRBV7-3 and TRBJ2-1): GAGVSQTPSNKVTEKGKYVELRCDPISGHTALYWYRQSLGQGPEFLIYFQGTGAADDSGLPNDRFFAVRPEGSVSTLKIQRTERGDSAVYLCASSPEETALSSYNEQFFGPGTRLTVL.

This sequence joins TRBV7-2 and TRBJ1-2. The CDR3 has 13 residues. Germline V gene lookup returns CDR1 SGHTA and CDR2 FQGNSA. CDR3 region: CASSTRHSYGYTF. Complete variable domain (other parts from reference TRBV7-2 and TRBJ1-2): GAGVSQSPSNKVTEKGKDVELRCDPISGHTALYWYRQSLGQGLEFLIYFQGNSAPDKSGLPSDRFSAERTGGSVSTLTIQRTQQEDSAVYLCASSTRHSYGYTFGSGTRLTVV.

The rearrangement links TRBV20-1 to TRBJ2-5. Germline V gene data show CDR1 as DFQATT and CDR2 as SNEGSKA (reference sequence). CDR3 length equals 11 residues. Here the CDR3 reads CSAPDQETQYF.

This chain uses TRBV29-1 with TRBJ1-2; the TRBD1 assignment by TCRdb is unverifiable without DNA. The CDR3 runs to 18 residues. CDR1 and CDR2 from the germline V gene are SQVTM and ANQGSEA. CDR3 in amino acids: CSVEDLWGQGAMFHGYTF.

The V call is TRBV7-9, the J call TRBJ2-1; no DNA is available, so the TRBD2 call from TCRdb remains unchecked. This CDR3 region has 17 residues. Germline assignment: CDR1 SEHNR and CDR2 FQNEAQ (reference sequence). The CDR3 reads CASTLGSGRSSYNEQFF.

J is TRBJ2-5 and V is TRBV29-1; TCRdb calls TRBD1, which cannot be checked without DNA. This CDR3 comprises 13 residues. Germline loops: CDR1 SQVTM, CDR2 ANQGSEA. CDR3 sequence: CSVEVPGQETQYF. The variable domain in full, completed from reference TRBV29-1 and TRBJ2-5, reads SAVISQKPSRDICQRGTSLTIQCQVDSQVTMMFWYRQQPGQSLTLIATANQGSEATYESGFVIDKFPISRPNLTFSTLTVSNMSPEDSSIYLCSVEVPGQETQYFGPGTRLLVL.